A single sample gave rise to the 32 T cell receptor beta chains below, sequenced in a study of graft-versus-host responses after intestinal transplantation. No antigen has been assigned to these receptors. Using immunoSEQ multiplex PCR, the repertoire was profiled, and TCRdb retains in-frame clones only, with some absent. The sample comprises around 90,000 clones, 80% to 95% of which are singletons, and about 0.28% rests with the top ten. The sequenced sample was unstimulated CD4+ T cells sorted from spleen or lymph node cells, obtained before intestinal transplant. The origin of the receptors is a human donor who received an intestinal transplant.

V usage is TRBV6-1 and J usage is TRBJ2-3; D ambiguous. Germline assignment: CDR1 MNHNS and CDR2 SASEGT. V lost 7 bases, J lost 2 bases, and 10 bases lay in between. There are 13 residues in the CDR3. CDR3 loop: CASNGRSTDTQYF. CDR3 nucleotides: TGTGCCAGCAACGGCAGGTCCACAGATACGCAGTATTTT.

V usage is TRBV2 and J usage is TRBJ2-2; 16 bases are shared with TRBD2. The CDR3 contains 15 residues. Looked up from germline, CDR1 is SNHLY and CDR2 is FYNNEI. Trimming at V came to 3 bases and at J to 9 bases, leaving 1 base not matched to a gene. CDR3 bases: TGTGCCAGCAGTGAGGGACTAGCGGGAGGGTGGGAGCTGTTTTTT. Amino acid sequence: CASSEGLAGGWELFF.

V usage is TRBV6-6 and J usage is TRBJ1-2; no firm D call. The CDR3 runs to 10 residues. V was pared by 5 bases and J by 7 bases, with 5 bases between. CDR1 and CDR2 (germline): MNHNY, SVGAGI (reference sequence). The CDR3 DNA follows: TGTGCCAGCAGTCGGGGTGGCTACACCTTC. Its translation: CASSRGGYTF.

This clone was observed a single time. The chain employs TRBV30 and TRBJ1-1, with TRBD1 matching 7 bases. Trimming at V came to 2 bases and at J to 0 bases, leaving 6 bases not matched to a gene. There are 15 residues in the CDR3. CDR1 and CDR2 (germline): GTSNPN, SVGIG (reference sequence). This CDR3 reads CAWSSQGGMNTEAFF. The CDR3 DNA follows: TGTGCCTGGAGTTCCCAGGGGGGGATGAACACTGAAGCTTTCTTT.

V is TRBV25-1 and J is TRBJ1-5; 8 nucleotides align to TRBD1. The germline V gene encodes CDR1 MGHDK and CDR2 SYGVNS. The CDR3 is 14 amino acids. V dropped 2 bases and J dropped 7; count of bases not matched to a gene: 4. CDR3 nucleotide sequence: TGTGCCAGCAGTGAAACAGGGGGATCCCAGCCCCAGCATTTT. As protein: CASSETGGSQPQHF.

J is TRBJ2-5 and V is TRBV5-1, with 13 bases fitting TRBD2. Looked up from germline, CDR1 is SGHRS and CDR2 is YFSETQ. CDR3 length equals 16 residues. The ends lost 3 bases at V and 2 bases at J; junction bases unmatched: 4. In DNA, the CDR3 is TGCGCCAGCAGCTCTACTAGCGGGAGGGGACAAGAGACCCAGTACTTC. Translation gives CASSSTSGRGQETQYF.

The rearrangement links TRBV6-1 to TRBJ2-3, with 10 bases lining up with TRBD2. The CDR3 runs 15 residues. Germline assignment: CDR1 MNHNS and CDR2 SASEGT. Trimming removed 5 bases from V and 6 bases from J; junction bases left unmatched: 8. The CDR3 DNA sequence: TGTGCCAGCAGTCCCCTAGCGGGGGCTACGGATACGCAGTATTTT. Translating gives CASSPLAGATDTQYF.

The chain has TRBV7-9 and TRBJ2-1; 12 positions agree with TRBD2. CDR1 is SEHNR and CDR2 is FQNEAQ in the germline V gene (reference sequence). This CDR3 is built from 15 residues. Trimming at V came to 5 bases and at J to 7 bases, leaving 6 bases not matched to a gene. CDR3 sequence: CASSVTSGSLNEQFF. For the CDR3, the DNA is TGTGCCAGCAGCGTGACTAGCGGGAGTTTGAATGAGCAGTTCTTC.

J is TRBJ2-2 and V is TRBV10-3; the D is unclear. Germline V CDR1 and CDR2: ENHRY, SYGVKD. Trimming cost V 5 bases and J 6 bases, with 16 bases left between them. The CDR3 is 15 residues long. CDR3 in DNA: TGTGCCATCAGTTATAGTGGGCAGTCTTCCGGGGAGCTGTTTTTT. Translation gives CAISYSGQSSGELFF.

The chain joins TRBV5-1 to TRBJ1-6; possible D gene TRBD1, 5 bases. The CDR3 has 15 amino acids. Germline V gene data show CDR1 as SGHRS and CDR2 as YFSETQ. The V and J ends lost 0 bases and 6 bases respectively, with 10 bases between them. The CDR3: CASSLGDSLNSPLHF. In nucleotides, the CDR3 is TGCGCCAGCAGCTTGGGTGACAGCCTTAATTCACCCCTCCACTTT. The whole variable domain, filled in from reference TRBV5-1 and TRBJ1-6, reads KAGVTQTPRYLIKTRGQQVTLSCSPISGHRSVSWYQQTPGQGLQFLFEYFSETQRNKGNFPGRFSGRQFSNSRSEMNVSTLELGDSALYLCASSLGDSLNSPLHFGNGTRLTVT.

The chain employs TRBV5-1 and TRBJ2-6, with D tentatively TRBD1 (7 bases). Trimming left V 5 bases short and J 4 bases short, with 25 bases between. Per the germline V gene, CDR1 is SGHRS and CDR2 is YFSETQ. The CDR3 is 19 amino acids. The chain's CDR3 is CASRRQGEALSLGANVLTF. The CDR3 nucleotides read TGCGCCAGCAGGCGGCAGGGGGAGGCCTTGTCTCTAGGGGCCAACGTCCTGACTTTC.

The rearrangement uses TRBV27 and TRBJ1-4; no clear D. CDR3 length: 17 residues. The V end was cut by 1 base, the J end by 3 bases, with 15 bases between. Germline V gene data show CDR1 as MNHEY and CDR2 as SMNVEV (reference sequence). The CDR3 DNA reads TGTGCCAGCAGTTTATATGTTGGGCGTGCGTCTAATGAAAAACTGTTTTTT. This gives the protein CASSLYVGRASNEKLFF.

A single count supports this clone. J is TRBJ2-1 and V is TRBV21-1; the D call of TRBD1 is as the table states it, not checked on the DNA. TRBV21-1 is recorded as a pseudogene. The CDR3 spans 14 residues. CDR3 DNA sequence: TGTGCCAGCAGCAAGGGCCGACAGGGTGGTGAGCAGTTCTTC. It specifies CASSKGRQGGEQFF.

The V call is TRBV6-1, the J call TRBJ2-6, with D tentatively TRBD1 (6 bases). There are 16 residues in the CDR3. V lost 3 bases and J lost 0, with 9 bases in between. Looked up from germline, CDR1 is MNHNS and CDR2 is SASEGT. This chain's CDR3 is CASSEDRLSGANVLTF. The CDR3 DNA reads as TGTGCCAGCAGTGAGGACAGACTCTCTGGGGCCAACGTCCTGACTTTC.

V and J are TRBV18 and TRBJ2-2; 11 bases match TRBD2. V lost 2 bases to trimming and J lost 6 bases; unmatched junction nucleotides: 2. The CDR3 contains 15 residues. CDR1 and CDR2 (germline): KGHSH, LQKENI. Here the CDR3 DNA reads TGTGCCAGCTCACCAGAACTAGCGGGAGCCGGGGAGCTGTTTTTT. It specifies CASSPELAGAGELFF.

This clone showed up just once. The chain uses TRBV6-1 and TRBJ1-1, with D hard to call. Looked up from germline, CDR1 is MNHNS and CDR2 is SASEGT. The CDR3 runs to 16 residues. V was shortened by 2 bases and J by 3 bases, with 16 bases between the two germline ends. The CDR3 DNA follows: TGTGCCAGCAGTGAATTCCCCTTGGATGTGGACACTGAAGCTTTCTTT. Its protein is CASSEFPLDVDTEAFF.

The DNA for the CDR3 is TGTGCCAGCAGCCAAGACCGGCGGGAGGGCCCCACGCAGTATTTT. It codes for CASSQDRREGPTQYF. This sequence joins TRBV14 and TRBJ2-3; 9 bases agree with TRBD2. The CDR3 sequence is 15 residues long. V lost 0 bases to trimming and J lost 9 bases; unmatched junction nucleotides: 7. Germline V gene lookup returns CDR1 SGHDN and CDR2 FVKESK. Using reference TRBV14 and TRBJ2-3 for the parts outside the CDR3, the full variable domain is EAGVTQFPSHSVIEKGQTVTLRCDPISGHDNLYWYRRVMGKEIKFLLHFVKESKQDESGMPNNRFLAERTGGTYSTLKVQPAELEDSGVYFCASSQDRREGPTQYFGPGTRLTVL.

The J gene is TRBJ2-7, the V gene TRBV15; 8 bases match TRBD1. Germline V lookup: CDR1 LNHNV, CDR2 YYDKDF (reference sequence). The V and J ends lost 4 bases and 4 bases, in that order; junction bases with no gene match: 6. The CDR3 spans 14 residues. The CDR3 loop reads CATSTDRVRYEQYF. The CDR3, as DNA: TGTGCCACCAGCACGGACAGGGTAAGGTACGAGCAGTACTTC.

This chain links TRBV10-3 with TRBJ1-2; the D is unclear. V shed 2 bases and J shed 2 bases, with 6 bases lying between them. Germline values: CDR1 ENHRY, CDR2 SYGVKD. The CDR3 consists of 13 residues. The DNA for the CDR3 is TGTGCCATCAGTGAGGGCGGCAACTATGGCTACACCTTC. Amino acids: CAISEGGNYGYTF.

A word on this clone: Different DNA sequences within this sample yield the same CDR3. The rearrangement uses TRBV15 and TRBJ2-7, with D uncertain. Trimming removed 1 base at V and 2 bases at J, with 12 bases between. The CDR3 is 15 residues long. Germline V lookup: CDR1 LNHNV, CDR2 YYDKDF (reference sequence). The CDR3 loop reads CATSRVPNAAYEQYF. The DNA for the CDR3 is TGTGCCACCAGCAGAGTACCTAATGCGGCCTACGAGCAGTACTTC.

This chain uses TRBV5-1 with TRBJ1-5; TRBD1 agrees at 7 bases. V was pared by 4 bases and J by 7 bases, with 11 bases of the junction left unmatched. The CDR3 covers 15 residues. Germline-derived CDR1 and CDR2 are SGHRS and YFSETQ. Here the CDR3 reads CASSPQGDPSQPQHF. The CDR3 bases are TGCGCCAGCAGCCCCCAGGGGGATCCCTCCCAGCCCCAGCATTTT.

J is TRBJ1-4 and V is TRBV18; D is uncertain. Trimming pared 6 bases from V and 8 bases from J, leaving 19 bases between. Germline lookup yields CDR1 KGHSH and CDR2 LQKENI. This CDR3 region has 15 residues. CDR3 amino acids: CASSSSLSGREKLFF. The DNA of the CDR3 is TGTGCCAGCTCTTCCTCCCTCTCGGGGAGAGAAAAACTGTTTTTT.

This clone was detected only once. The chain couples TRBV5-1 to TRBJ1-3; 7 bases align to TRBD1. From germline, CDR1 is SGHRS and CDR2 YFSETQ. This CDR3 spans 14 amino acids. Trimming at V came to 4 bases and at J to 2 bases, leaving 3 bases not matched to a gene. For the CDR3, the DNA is TGCGCCAGCAGCGCAGGGACAGCTGGAAACACCATATATTTT. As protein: CASSAGTAGNTIYF. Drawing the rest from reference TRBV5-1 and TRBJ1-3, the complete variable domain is KAGVTQTPRYLIKTRGQQVTLSCSPISGHRSVSWYQQTPGQGLQFLFEYFSETQRNKGNFPGRFSGRQFSNSRSEMNVSTLELGDSALYLCASSAGTAGNTIYFGEGSWLTVV.

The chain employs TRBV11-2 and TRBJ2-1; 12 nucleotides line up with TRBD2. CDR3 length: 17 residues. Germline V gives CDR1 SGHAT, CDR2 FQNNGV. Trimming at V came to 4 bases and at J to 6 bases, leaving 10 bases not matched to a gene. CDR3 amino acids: CASSSRLAGEVSNEQFF. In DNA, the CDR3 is TGTGCCAGCAGCTCCCGACTAGCGGGAGAGGTTAGCAATGAGCAGTTCTTC.

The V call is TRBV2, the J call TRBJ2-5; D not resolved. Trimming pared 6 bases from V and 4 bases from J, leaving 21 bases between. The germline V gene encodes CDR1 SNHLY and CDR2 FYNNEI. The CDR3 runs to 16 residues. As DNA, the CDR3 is TGTGCCAGCAGCGACCCGGTGGTGGTGGTCCGAGAGACCCAGTACTTC. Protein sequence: CASSDPVVVVRETQYF. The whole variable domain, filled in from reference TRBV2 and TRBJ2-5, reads EPEVTQTPSHQVTQMGQEVILRCVPISNHLYFYWYRQILGQKVEFLVSFYNNEISEKSEIFDDQFSVERPDGSNFTLKIRSTKLEDSAMYFCASSDPVVVVRETQYFGPGTRLLVL.

The CDR3 DNA is TGTGCCAGCAGCGTAGGGGCGGGAGAACCCTCCGAGCAGTACTTC. Translating gives CASSVGAGEPSEQYF. The chain employs TRBV9 and TRBJ2-7; 7 nucleotides agree with TRBD2. Germline V gene lookup returns CDR1 SGDLS and CDR2 YYNGEE. The CDR3 is made up of 15 amino acids. With V trimmed by 0 bases and J by 6 bases, 9 bases remained unmatched. Variable domain in full (rest from reference TRBV9 and TRBJ2-7): DSGVTQTPKHLITATGQRVTLRCSPRSGDLSVYWYQQSLDQGLQFLIQYYNGEERAKGNILERFSAQQFPDLHSELNLSSLELGDSALYFCASSVGAGEPSEQYFGPGTRLTVT.

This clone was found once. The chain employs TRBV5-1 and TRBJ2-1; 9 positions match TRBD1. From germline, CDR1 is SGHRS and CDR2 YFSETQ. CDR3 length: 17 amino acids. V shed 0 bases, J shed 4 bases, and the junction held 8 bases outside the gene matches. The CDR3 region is CASSLAPTGGPYNEQFF. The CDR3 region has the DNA TGCGCCAGCAGCTTGGCCCCCACAGGGGGCCCTTACAATGAGCAGTTCTTC.

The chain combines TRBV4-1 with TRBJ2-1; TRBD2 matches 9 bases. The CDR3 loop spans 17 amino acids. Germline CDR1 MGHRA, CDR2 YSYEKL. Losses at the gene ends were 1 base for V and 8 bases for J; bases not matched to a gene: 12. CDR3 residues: CASSQALAGRGGYEQFF. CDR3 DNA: TGCGCCAGCAGCCAAGCGTTAGCGGGGCGGGGGGGCTATGAGCAGTTCTTC.

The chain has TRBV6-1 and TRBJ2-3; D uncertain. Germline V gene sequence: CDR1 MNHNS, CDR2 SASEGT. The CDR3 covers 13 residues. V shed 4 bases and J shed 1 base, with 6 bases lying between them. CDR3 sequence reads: CASSVRRTDTQYF. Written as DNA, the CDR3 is TGTGCCAGCAGTGTACGGCGCACAGATACGCAGTATTTT.

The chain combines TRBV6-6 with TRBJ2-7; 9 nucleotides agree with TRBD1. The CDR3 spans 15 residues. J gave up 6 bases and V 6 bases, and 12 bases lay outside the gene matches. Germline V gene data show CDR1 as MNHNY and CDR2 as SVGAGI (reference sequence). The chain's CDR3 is CASSLSRDRVGEQYF. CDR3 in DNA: TGTGCCAGCAGCCTCTCCCGGGACAGGGTGGGCGAGCAGTACTTC.

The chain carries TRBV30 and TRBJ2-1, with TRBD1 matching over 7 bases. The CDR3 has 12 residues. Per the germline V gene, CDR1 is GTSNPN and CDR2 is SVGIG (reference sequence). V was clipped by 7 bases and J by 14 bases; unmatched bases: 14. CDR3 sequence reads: CALKASRDSKFF. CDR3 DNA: TGTGCCTTAAAAGCGAGCCGGGACAGCAAGTTCTTC. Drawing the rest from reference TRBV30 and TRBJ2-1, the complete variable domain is SQTIHQWPATLVQPVGSPLSLECTVEGTSNPNLYWYRQAAGRGLQLLFYSVGIGQISSEVPQNLSASRPQDRQFILSSKKLLLSDSGFYLCALKASRDSKFFGPGTRLTVL.

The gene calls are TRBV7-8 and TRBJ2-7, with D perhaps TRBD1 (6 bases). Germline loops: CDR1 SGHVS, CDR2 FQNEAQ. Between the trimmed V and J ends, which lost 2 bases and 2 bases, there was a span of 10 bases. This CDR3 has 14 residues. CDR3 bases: TGTGCCAGCAGCTTATCGGGGACAACCTACGAGCAGTACTTC. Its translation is CASSLSGTTYEQYF.